This TCR beta chain was recorded in a study of T cell responses to AZD1222 COVID-19 vaccine. The assay was immunoSEQ multiplex PCR, and TCRdb's table has in-frame clones only and misses some. This sample has about 85,000 clones, with 65% to 90% found just once. Study-wide results and caveats: Receipt of two AZD1222 doses was followed by a rise in Spike-specific TCR breadth and depth. Repertoire sampling happened only post peak T cell response. In a largely white British group with more females than males, clonal diversity was possibly underestimated. Only a handful of AZD1222 recipients, more than five in all, had baseline seropositivity.

Turning to this clone: Antigen: not known.

The CDR3 is 12 residues long. The germline V gene has CDR1 SGHTS and CDR2 YDEGEE. V was trimmed by 0 bases and J by 4 bases, leaving 4 bases between them. The sequences come from peripheral blood, collected on day 0 of AZD1222 vaccination. The receptor's source is an adult in good health. The chain combines TRBV5-8 with TRBJ1-1; D gene uncertain. The CDR3 sequence is CASSLVATEAFF. Written as DNA, the CDR3 is TGTGCCAGCAGCTTGGTAGCCACTGAAGCTTTCTTT. Full variable domain (missing parts from reference TRBV5-8 and TRBJ1-1): EAGVTQSPTHLIKTRGQQATLRCSPISGHTSVYWYQQALGLGLQFLLWYDEGEERNRGNFPPRFSGRQFPNYSSELNVNALELEDSALYLCASSLVATEAFFGQGTRLTVV.